Detailed here is one TCR beta chain. Its antigen is undetermined. Trimming took 4 bases from V and 0 from J, leaving 7 bases between them. Looked up from germline, CDR1 is LNHDA and CDR2 is SQIVND (reference sequence). The CDR3 runs 14 residues. The record originates from a study of T-cell memory formation after mild COVID-19. In TCRdb, the 5' RACE reads were re-called with MiXCR into one record per CDR3 protein. This sample carries a few hundred thousand distinct CDR3 sequences, roughly 24% of them seen once, and the ten largest clones take about 8.7%. General observations from the study: A balance of CD4 and CD8 characterized clones contracting day 15 to 85, whereas later expanders leaned CD4+. Clones which contracted sat mainly in CM and EM if CD4+, and in EMRA if CD8+. Whether day 37 second-wave clones are SARS-CoV-2-specific was not confirmed.

The TCR was taken from an adult woman who had mild COVID-19 (a few samples of this study predate the infection). Cell type and time point are not known. The chain is built from TRBV19 and TRBJ2-1, with D hard to call. The sample consisted of PBMCs or a T cell subset sorted from them (not recorded which). The CDR3 region is CASSKPSSYNEQFF. Written as DNA, the CDR3 is TGTGCCAGTAGTAAACCAAGCTCCTACAATGAGCAGTTCTTC.